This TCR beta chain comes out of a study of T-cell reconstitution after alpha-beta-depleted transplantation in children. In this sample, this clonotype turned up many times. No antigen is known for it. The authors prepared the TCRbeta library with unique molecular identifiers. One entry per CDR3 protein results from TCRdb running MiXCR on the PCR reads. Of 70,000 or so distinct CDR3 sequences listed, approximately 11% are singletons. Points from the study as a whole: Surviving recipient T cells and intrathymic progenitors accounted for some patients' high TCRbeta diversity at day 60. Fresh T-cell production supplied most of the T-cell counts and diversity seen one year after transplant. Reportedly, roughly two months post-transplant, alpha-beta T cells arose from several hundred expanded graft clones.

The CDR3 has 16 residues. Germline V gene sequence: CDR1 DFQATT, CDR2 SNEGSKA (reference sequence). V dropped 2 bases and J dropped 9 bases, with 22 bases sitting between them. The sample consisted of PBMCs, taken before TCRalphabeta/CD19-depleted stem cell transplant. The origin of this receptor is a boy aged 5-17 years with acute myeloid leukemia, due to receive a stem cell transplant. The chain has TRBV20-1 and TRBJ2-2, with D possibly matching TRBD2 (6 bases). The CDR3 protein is CSARSRRDSAPWELFF. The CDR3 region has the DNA TGCAGTGCTAGATCGCGCCGGGACTCCGCTCCGTGGGAGCTGTTTTTT.